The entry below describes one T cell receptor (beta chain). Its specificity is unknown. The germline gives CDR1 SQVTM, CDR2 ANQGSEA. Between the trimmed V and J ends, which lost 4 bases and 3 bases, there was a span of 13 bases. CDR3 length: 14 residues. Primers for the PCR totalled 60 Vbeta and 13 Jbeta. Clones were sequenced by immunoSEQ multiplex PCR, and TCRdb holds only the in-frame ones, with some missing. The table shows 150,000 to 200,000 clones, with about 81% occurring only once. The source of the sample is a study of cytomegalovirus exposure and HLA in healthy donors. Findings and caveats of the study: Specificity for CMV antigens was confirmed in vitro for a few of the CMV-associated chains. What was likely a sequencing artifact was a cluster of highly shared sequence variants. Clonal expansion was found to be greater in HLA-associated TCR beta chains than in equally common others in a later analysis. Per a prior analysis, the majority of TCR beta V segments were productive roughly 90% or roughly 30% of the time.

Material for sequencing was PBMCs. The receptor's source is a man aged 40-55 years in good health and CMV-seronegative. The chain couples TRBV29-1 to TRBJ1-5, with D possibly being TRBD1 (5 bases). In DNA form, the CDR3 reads TGCAGCGTTGTAGGGGCGGGGGACAATCAGCCCCAGCATTTT. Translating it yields CSVVGAGDNQPQHF.